This TCR beta chain comes out of a study of T cells in localized non-small cell lung cancer. With regard to this clone: Its cognate antigen is unknown.

Measured with immunoSEQ multiplex PCR; TCRdb has only the in-frame clones, and not every one. The sample holds some 10,000 clones, roughly 85% seen once. Study-level results: For the top 100 tumor clones, a median about 57 also appeared in adjacent lung.

This CDR3 has 10 amino acids. The germline V gene encodes CDR1 MNHNY and CDR2 SVGAGI (reference sequence). The V end was cut by 6 bases, the J end by 5 bases, with 4 bases between. The clonotype was recovered from a male donor at least 60 years old with stage III lung adenocarcinoma. The chain carries TRBV6-6 and TRBJ1-1; unclear D gene. Sequenced here: peripheral blood, sampled before any cancer treatment. The DNA of the CDR3 is TGTGCCAGCAGCAAAACTGAAGCTTTCTTT. This translates into CASSKTEAFF.